The entry below describes one TCR beta chain. This sample was taken from a study of blood T cell repertoires in COVID-19. This table comes from immunoSEQ multiplex PCR, and its TCRdb copy is limited to in-frame clones, with some not included. Here the sample spans around 180,000 clones, around 86% being singletons. Trimming removed 5 bases from V and 0 bases from J; junction bases left unmatched: 7. Germline loops: CDR1 SGHNT, CDR2 YENEEA. The CDR3 contains 16 residues. This TCR was sampled from a woman aged 25 to 39 with active or convalescent COVID-19. The chain recombines TRBV11-3 with TRBJ2-1; 7 bases line up with TRBD1. The sequenced sample was peripheral blood. CDR3 amino acids: CASSEYRDSSYNEQFF. CDR3 bases: TGTGCCAGCAGCGAATACCGGGACAGCTCCTACAATGAGCAGTTCTTC.